The clone carrying this TCR beta chain showed up just a few times. Individuals aged about 18 to 95 years were recruited from approximately 24 US areas. Participants reported their clinical history, and cohort assignment relied on those reports. Germline CDR1 and CDR2: SNHLY and FYNNEI. With 1 base clipped from V and 6 bases from J, the junction kept 8 bases outside the gene matches. The CDR3 has 16 residues. Source study methods: Amplification of reference gene primers provided the estimated nucleated cell counts. Repertoires were generated with immunoSEQ multiplex PCR, while TCRdb's copy carries only in-frame clones and drops some. V and J calls and clone size are those listed in that table; D and trimming were worked out from the DNA. The sample lists approximately 300,000 clones; 89% were seen once. The sample belongs to a study of blood T cell repertoires in COVID-19. Study details: Acute and convalescent COVID-19 samples came from the United States, Italy and Spain.

The origin of this receptor is a man between 60 and 70 years old who had recovered from COVID-19. The sequenced sample was PBMCs or T cells enriched from blood (not recorded which). The V gene is TRBV2, the J gene TRBJ1-5, with 8 bases identical to TRBD1. The chain's CDR3 is CASSEVRAGGTQPQHF. CDR3 DNA: TGTGCCAGCAGTGAAGTTAGGGCAGGGGGCACTCAGCCCCAGCATTTT.